This T cell receptor (beta chain) was obtained from a study of CD4 T cells in relation to SARS-CoV-2 and coronaviruses. Study details: Controls used an HIV-1 Nef peptide pool or no peptide.

Profiling relied on immunoSEQ multiplex PCR, and the TCRdb table lists in-frame clones only, not all of them. The table shows approximately 19,000 clones, with approximately 76% occurring only once. A note on this clone: Antigen unknown.

The CDR3 runs 15 residues. V shed 5 bases, J shed 2 bases, and the junction held 7 bases outside the gene matches. CDR1 is SGHRS and CDR2 is YFSETQ in the germline V gene. Unexposed donor CD4+ T cells date from about 2011-2018, before the COVID-19 pandemic. The cells were cultured for roughly 11 days before CD4+ T cells were isolated. The receptor comes from a human donor in good health. Sequenced material: CD4+ T cells from PBMCs, cultured in vitro. The chain couples TRBV5-1 to TRBJ2-3; 8 bases match TRBD2. CDR3 loop: CASSFGGATTDTQYF. Written as DNA, the CDR3 is TGCGCCAGCAGTTTCGGGGGGGCAACCACAGATACGCAGTATTTT.